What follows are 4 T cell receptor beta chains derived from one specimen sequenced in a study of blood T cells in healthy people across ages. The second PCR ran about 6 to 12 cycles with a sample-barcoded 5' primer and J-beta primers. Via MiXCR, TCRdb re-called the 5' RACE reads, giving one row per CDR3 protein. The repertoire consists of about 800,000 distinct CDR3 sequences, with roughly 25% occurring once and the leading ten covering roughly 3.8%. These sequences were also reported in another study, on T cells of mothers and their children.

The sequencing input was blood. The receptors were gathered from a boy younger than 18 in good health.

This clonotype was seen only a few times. The CDR3, as DNA: TGTGCCAGCAGCTTACAGGGCTACACCTTC. Protein: CASSLQGYTF. This sequence joins TRBV7-9 and TRBJ1-2; the D is unclear. The CDR3 length is 10 residues. Deletions cut 2 bases from V and 8 bases from J, with 3 bases between. The V gene's germline CDR1 is SEHNR and CDR2 FQNEAQ (reference sequence). The full variable domain, with the rest looked up from reference TRBV7-9 and TRBJ1-2, is DTGVSQNPRHKITKRGQNVTFRCDPISEHNRLYWYRQTLGQGPEFLTYFQNEAQLEKSRLLSDRFSAERPKGSFSTLEIQRTEQGDSAMYLCASSLQGYTFGSGTRLTVV.

The CDR3 spells CATSRQGYEQYF. The CDR3 DNA reads TGTGCCACCAGCAGACAGGGCTACGAGCAGTACTTC. The chain is built from TRBV15 and TRBJ2-7; TRBD1 might be the D (5 bases). CDR3 length equals 12 residues. Trimming stripped 2 bases from V and 3 bases from J, with 5 bases between. Germline V gene sequence: CDR1 LNHNV, CDR2 YYDKDF (reference sequence).

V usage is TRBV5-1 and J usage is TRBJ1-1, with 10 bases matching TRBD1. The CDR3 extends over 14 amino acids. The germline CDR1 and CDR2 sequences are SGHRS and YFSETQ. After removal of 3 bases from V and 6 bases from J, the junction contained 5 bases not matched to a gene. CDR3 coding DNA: TGCGCCAGCAGCTCCGGGACAGGGGACGCTGAAGCTTTCTTT. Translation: CASSSGTGDAEAFF.

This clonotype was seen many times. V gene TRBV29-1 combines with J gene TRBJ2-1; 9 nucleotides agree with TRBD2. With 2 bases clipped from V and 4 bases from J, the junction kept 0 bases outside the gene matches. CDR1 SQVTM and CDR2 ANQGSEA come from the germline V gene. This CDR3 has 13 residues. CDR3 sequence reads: CSVELAGYNEQFF. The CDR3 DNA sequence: TGCAGCGTTGAACTAGCGGGGTACAATGAGCAGTTCTTC.